This T cell receptor (beta chain) was identified during a study of spatial heterogeneity in lung cancer. From the 5' RACE reads, TCRdb called clonotypes with MiXCR, one entry per CDR3 protein. Altogether about 82,000 distinct CDR3 sequences are present, roughly 12% being singletons, with the ten largest covering 4.5% to 5.5%. Time point noted: sample taken at primary tumor resection. The input material, whole RNA from tumor, nontumor lung or frozen PBMC, was sequenced unsorted. The CDR3 consists of 16 residues. Germline assignment: CDR1 LNHNV and CDR2 YYDKDF (reference sequence). With 2 bases removed from V and 0 bases from J, the gap between germline ends came to 10 bases.

The sequence came from a male donor with early-stage non-small cell lung cancer. This chain links TRBV15 with TRBJ2-2; possible D gene TRBD1, 5 bases. Sequenced here: PBMCs, sampled at surgery. CDR3: CATSRPDSPNTGELFF. In DNA, the CDR3 is TGTGCCACCAGCAGACCAGACAGCCCGAACACCGGGGAGCTGTTTTTT.